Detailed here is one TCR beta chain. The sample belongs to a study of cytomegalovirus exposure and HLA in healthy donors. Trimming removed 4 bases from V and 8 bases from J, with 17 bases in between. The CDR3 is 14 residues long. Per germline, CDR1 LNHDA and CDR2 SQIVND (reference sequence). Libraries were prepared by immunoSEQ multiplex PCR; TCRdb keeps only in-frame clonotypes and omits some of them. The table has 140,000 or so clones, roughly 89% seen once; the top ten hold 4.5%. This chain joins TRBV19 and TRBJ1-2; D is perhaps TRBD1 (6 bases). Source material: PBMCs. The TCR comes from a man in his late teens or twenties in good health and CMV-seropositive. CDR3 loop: CASSTRTELYGYTF. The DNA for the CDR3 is TGTGCCAGTAGTACTCGGACAGAGCTATACGGCTACACCTTC.